Listed here are 22 T cell receptor beta chains from one sample, sequenced in a study of shared clonotypes between healthy human individuals. Repertoires were generated with immunoSEQ multiplex PCR, while TCRdb's copy carries only in-frame clones and drops some. The repertoire holds about 1.1 million clones, with approximately 78% as singletons. Sequences were obtained from memory CD4+ T cells from PBMCs. Subset here: CD45RA-negative fraction. The receptors shown here come from a man younger than 30 in good health. Some clones in this sample may be carry-over from other donors' samples.

With regard to this clone: Other DNA sequences from this sample encode an identical CDR3 as well. The chain recombines TRBV5-1 with TRBJ1-1; D may be TRBD1 (5 bases). V was shortened by 2 bases and J by 0 bases, with 8 bases between the two germline ends. Germline values: CDR1 SGHRS, CDR2 YFSETQ. This CDR3 has 14 amino acids. CDR3 sequence reads: CASSFGGMNTEAFF. The CDR3 DNA follows: TGCGCCAGCAGCTTTGGGGGTATGAACACTGAAGCTTTCTTT.

The chain employs TRBV20-1 and TRBJ2-3, with a weak D call TRBD2 (6 bases). The length of the CDR3 is 11 residues. Trimming pared 0 bases from V and 14 bases from J, leaving 12 bases between. The germline gives CDR1 DFQATT, CDR2 SNEGSKA (reference sequence). CDR3 loop: CSARDGGIAYF. Here the CDR3 DNA reads TGCAGTGCTAGAGATGGGGGGATTGCGTATTTT.

This chain uses TRBV5-1 with TRBJ2-5, with D perhaps TRBD1 (5 bases). Trimming pared 4 bases from V and 1 base from J, leaving 11 bases between. In germline, CDR1 is SGHRS, CDR2 YFSETQ. The CDR3 length is 14 residues. The CDR3 loop is CASSPGHGQETQYF. In DNA, the CDR3 is TGCGCCAGCAGCCCCGGACATGGCCAAGAGACCCAGTACTTC.

The chain has TRBV10-3 and TRBJ2-6; D ambiguous. Deletions cut 0 bases from V and 10 bases from J, with 7 bases between. This CDR3 contains 13 residues. In germline, CDR1 is ENHRY, CDR2 SYGVKD. Written as DNA, the CDR3 is TGTGCCATCAGTGAGTCGTGGTTTAACGTCCTGACTTTC. Translated, it gives CAISESWFNVLTF.

The chain has TRBV29-1 and TRBJ2-7; 10 bases are a match to TRBD2. The V gene end was trimmed by 5 bases and the J gene end by 6 bases; junction bases not matched to a gene: 7. In germline, CDR1 is SQVTM, CDR2 ANQGSEA. The CDR3 spans 13 residues. The CDR3 protein is CSVLPSGGAEQYF. The CDR3 DNA reads TGCAGCGTTCTTCCTAGCGGGGGTGCCGAGCAGTACTTC.

The rearrangement links TRBV28 to TRBJ2-1; 9 bases line up with TRBD2. J lost 7 bases, V lost 4 bases, and 5 bases had no gene match. The CDR3 is 14 residues long. Germline V lookup: CDR1 MDHEN, CDR2 SYDVKM. CDR3 protein: CASSSGTSINEQFF. Written as DNA, the CDR3 is TGTGCCAGCAGTTCAGGGACTAGCATAAATGAGCAGTTCTTC.

This clone was seen only a few times. The chain uses TRBV21-1 and TRBJ1-2; the table assigns TRBD1, which was not confirmed against the DNA. TRBV21-1 is a pseudogene segment. The CDR3 spans 13 residues. CDR3 sequence reads: CASSNHTQGQESF. CDR3 nucleotides: TGTGCCAGCAGCAACCATACTCAAGGACAGGAATCCTTC.

This clone was counted a few times. The V gene is TRBV7-6, the J gene TRBJ2-1; 11 nucleotides match TRBD2. Germline loops: CDR1 SGHVS, CDR2 FNYEAQ. V shed 5 bases and J 5 bases; nucleotides not matched to a gene: 5. The CDR3 is made up of 15 amino acids. The CDR3: CASSVLAGGNNEQFF. DNA of the CDR3: TGTGCCAGCAGCGTGCTAGCGGGAGGTAACAATGAGCAGTTCTTC.

The rearrangement uses TRBV28 and TRBJ1-2; D uncertain. The CDR3 is 14 amino acids. Germline V gene data show CDR1 as MDHEN and CDR2 as SYDVKM. Trimming stripped 6 bases from V and 0 bases from J, with 11 bases between. The CDR3 bases are TGTGCCAGCAGGCCCCGATCTCCTAACTATGGCTACACCTTC. This codes for CASRPRSPNYGYTF.

The chain recombines TRBV9 with TRBJ2-1; 11 nucleotides line up with TRBD2. Germline V CDR1 and CDR2: SGDLS, YYNGEE. V lost 4 bases, J lost 4 bases, and 4 bases stayed unmatched. The CDR3 totals 15 residues. CDR3 in amino acids: CASSPTSGAYNEQFF. For the CDR3, the DNA is TGTGCCAGCAGCCCGACTAGCGGGGCTTACAATGAGCAGTTCTTC.

This chain joins TRBV2 and TRBJ2-7; 8 bases agree with TRBD1. This CDR3 is built from 14 residues. Looked up from germline, CDR1 is SNHLY and CDR2 is FYNNEI. V lost 7 bases, J lost 1 base, and 6 bases stayed unmatched. The CDR3 DNA is TGTGCCAGCACTAGACAGGGGCCATCCTACGAGCAGTACTTC. Amino acid sequence: CASTRQGPSYEQYF.

V and J are TRBV5-1 and TRBJ2-3; 11 bases map to TRBD1. After removal of 6 bases from V and 0 bases from J, the junction contained 9 bases not matched to a gene. This CDR3 contains 17 residues. In germline, CDR1 is SGHRS, CDR2 YFSETQ. The CDR3 loop reads CASKAGQGAGSTDTQYF. The CDR3 DNA reads TGCGCCAGCAAGGCAGGACAGGGGGCTGGGAGCACAGATACGCAGTATTTT.

V usage is TRBV10-3 and J usage is TRBJ1-1, with D perhaps matching TRBD1 (5 bases). The CDR3 loop spans 13 amino acids. The V gene lost 6 bases and the J gene lost 5 bases, with 13 bases spanning the gap. Germline V CDR1 and CDR2: ENHRY, SYGVKD. The CDR3 DNA is TGTGCCATCAGCCCAGGCCGGGGGACTGAAGCTTTCTTT. This translates into CAISPGRGTEAFF.

CDR3 bases: TGTGCCAGCAACGACGGGAACCAAGAGACCCAGTACTTC. Encoded protein: CASNDGNQETQYF. This rearrangement joins TRBV7-2 to TRBJ2-5, with a weak D call TRBD2 (5 bases). The CDR3 extends over 13 amino acids. The V gene's germline CDR1 is SGHTA and CDR2 FQGNSA. The V gene lost 7 bases and the J gene lost 0 bases, with 9 bases spanning the gap.

V is TRBV6-1 and J is TRBJ1-1, with D perhaps TRBD1 (5 bases). The V gene lost 4 bases and the J gene lost 1 base, with 19 bases spanning the gap. Germline loops: CDR1 MNHNS, CDR2 SASEGT. The CDR3 is 17 residues long. The CDR3 here is CASSVLAQPGGNTEAFF. The CDR3 nucleotides read TGTGCCAGCAGTGTCCTGGCCCAGCCGGGGGGGAACACTGAAGCTTTCTTT.

This rearrangement joins TRBV7-6 to TRBJ2-5; perhaps TRBD2 as D (6 bases). V was cut by 5 bases and J by 1 base, with 17 bases left in between. This CDR3 region has 16 residues. Germline V gene lookup returns CDR1 SGHVS and CDR2 FNYEAQ. The chain's CDR3 is CASSPARRGLQETQYF. In DNA, the CDR3 is TGTGCCAGCAGCCCCGCGCGGAGGGGCCTCCAAGAGACCCAGTACTTC.

Only a few counts were recorded for this clone. The chain is built from TRBV7-3 and TRBJ2-3; weak D call: TRBD1 (6 bases). CDR3 length equals 14 residues. V lost 5 bases and J lost 6, with 15 bases in between. CDR1 is SGHTA, CDR2 FQGTGA, per germline. CDR3 sequence: CASSQGTPRDTQYF. DNA of the CDR3: TGTGCCAGCAGCCAAGGGACACCGAGGGATACGCAGTATTTT.

The genes are TRBV7-2 and TRBJ2-1, with TRBD2 matching over 8 bases. There are 14 residues in the CDR3. Germline V gives CDR1 SGHTA, CDR2 FQGNSA. J gave up 6 bases and V 1 base, and 2 bases lay outside the gene matches. This chain's CDR3 is CASSLVSGSNEQFF. The CDR3, as DNA: TGTGCCAGCAGCTTAGTGAGCGGGAGCAATGAGCAGTTCTTC.

About this clone: The same CDR3 is also encoded by other DNA sequences in this sample. The chain has TRBV28 and TRBJ1-2; tentatively, D is TRBD1 (6 bases). Trimming shortened V by 4 bases and J by 4 bases, and 13 bases separated the two germline ends. CDR3 size: 14 residues. CDR1 MDHEN and CDR2 SYDVKM come from the germline V gene. CDR3 sequence reads: CASSSGVGGYGYTF. The CDR3 coding sequence is TGTGCCAGCAGTTCTGGGGTAGGGGGCTATGGCTACACCTTC.

The chain uses TRBV6-1 and TRBJ1-5; the D is unclear. This CDR3 has 14 amino acids. V lost 4 bases, J lost 0 bases, and 7 bases lay in between. Germline V gene lookup returns CDR1 MNHNS and CDR2 SASEGT. The CDR3 loop is CASSALNSNQPQHF. The CDR3 DNA sequence: TGTGCCAGCAGTGCCCTGAATAGCAATCAGCCCCAGCATTTT.

At least ten counts were recorded for this clone. J is TRBJ1-5 and V is TRBV5-4; D remains unclear. The CDR3 has 12 amino acids. Germline CDR1 is SGHNT and CDR2 is YYREEE (reference sequence). Here the CDR3 reads CPARVRVQPQHF. CDR3 DNA: TGTCCTGCCCGGGTTAGGGTTCAGCCCCAGCATTTT.

The J gene is TRBJ2-4, the V gene TRBV21-1; no DNA check was done on the table's D call, TRBD2. TRBV21-1 is termed a pseudogene. The length of the CDR3 is 20 residues. The CDR3: CASSKSGLAENLLAKNIQYF. The CDR3 nucleotides read TGTGCCAGCAGCAAGAGCGGATTAGCGGAAAACTTACTAGCCAAAAACATTCAGTACTTC.